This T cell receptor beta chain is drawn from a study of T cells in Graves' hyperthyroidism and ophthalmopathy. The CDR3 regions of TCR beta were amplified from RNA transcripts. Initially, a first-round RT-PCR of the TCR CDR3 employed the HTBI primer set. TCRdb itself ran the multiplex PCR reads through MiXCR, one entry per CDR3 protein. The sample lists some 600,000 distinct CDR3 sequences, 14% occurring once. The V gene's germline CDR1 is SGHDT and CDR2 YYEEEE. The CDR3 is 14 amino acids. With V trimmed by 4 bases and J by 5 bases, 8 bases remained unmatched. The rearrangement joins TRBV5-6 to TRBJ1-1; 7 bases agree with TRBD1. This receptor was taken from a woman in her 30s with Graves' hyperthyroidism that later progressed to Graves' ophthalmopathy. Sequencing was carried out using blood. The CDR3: CASSGTGVPTEAFF. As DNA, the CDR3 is TGTGCCAGCAGCGGTACAGGGGTTCCAACTGAAGCTTTCTTT.